The clone carrying this T cell receptor (beta chain) has more than one count but fewer than ten. Its antigen is undetermined. The data were obtained in a study of CD8+CD57+ T cells in acquired aplastic anemia. General study findings and limits: Patients were compared with controls for CD8+ Simpson's diversity, and no significant difference emerged. Patients and controls were found to share 25 to 35 CD8+ CDR3 sequences.

Genomic DNA, serving as template, underwent TCR beta VDJ and CDR3 profiling. TCRdb used MiXCR to reprocess the reads, holding one entry per CDR3 protein. Among tens of thousands of distinct CDR3 sequences listed, more than 40% were seen once. The clonotype was recovered from a human donor in good health, serving as a control. Sequenced input: sorted CD4+, CD8+, or CD8+CD57+ T cells (not recorded which) from PBMCs.

As DNA, the CDR3 is TGTGCCACCAGTGATTACCGGGACAGACAGTTCTTC. This codes for CATSDYRDRQFF. J is TRBJ2-1 and V is TRBV24-1; 7 positions agree with TRBD1. The CDR3 is 12 amino acids. Looked up from germline, CDR1 is KGHDR and CDR2 is SFDVKD. Losses at the gene ends were 2 bases for V and 13 bases for J; bases not matched to a gene: 4.